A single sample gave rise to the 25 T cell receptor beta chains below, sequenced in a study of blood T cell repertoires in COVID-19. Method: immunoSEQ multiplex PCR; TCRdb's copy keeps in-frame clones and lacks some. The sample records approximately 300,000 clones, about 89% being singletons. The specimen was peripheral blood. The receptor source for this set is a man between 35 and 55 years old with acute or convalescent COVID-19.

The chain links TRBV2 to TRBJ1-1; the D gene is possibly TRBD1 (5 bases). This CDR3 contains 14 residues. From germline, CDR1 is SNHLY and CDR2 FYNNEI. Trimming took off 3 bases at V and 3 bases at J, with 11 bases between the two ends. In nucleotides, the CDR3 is TGTGCCAGCAGTGATGACAGCATGTACACTGAAGCTTTCTTT. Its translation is CASSDDSMYTEAFF.

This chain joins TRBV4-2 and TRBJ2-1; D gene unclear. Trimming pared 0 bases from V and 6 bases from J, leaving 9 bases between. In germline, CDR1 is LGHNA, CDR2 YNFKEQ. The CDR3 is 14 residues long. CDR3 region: CASSQEGVGNEQFF. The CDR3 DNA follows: TGTGCCAGCAGCCAAGAAGGAGTAGGCAATGAGCAGTTCTTC.

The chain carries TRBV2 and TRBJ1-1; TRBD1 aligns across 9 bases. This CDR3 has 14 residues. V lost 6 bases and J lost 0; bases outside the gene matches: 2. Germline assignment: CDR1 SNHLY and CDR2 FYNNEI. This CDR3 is CASRHRGLNTEAFF. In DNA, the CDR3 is TGTGCCAGCAGACACAGGGGGCTGAACACTGAAGCTTTCTTT.

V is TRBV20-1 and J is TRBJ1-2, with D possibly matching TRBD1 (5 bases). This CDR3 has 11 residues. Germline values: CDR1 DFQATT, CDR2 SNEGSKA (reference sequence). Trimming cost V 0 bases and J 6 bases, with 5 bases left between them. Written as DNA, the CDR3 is TGCAGTGCTAGAGACAGGGATGGCTACACCTTC. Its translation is CSARDRDGYTF.

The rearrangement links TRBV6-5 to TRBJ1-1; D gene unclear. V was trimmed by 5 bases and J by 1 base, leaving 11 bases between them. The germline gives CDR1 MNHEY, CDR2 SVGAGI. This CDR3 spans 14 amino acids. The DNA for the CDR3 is TGTGCCAGCAGTCCCCGGGAGGGGAACACTGAAGCTTTCTTT. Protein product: CASSPREGNTEAFF.

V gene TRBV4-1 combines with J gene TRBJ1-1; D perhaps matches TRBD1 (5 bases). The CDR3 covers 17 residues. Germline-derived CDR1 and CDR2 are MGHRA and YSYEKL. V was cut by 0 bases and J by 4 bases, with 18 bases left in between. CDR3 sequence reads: CASSQDREGFLTTEAFF. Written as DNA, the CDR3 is TGCGCCAGCAGCCAAGACAGGGAAGGATTTTTGACCACTGAAGCTTTCTTT.

The CDR3 DNA reads TGTGCCAGCAGTGAGGGACAGGACTACGAGCAGTACTTC. This encodes CASSEGQDYEQYF. The J gene is TRBJ2-7, the V gene TRBV6-1; 8 bases fit TRBD1. The CDR3 spans 13 residues. The V gene end was trimmed by 3 bases and the J gene end by 3 bases; junction bases not matched to a gene: 1. Germline-derived CDR1 and CDR2 are MNHNS and SASEGT.

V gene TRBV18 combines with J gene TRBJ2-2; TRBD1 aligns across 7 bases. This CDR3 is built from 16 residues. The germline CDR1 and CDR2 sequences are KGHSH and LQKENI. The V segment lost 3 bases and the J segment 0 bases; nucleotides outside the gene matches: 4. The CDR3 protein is CASSPLGTANTGELFF. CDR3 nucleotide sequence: TGTGCCAGCTCACCTCTCGGGACAGCGAACACCGGGGAGCTGTTTTTT.

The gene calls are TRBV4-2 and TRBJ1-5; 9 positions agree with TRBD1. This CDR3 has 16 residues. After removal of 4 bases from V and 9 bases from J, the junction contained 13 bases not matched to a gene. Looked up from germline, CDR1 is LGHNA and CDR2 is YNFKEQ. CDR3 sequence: CASSPTRDRVVGPQHF. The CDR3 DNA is TGTGCCAGCAGCCCGACGCGGGACAGGGTAGTTGGGCCCCAGCATTTT.

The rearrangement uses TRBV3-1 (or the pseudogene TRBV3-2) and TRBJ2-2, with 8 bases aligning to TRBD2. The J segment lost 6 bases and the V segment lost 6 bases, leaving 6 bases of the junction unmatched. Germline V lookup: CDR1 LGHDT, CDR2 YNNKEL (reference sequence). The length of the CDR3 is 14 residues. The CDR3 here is CASSPLRGAGELFF. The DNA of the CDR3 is TGTGCCAGCAGTCCCCTGCGGGGGGCCGGGGAGCTGTTTTTT.

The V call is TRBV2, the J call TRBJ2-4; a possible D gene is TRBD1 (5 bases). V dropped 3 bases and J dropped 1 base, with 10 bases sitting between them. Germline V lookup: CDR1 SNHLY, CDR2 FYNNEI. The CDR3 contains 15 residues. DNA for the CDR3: TGTGCCAGCAGTGACGGTGGGGCGGCCAAAAACATTCAGTACTTC. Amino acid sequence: CASSDGGAAKNIQYF.

CDR3 in amino acids: CASSESQRGLNEKLFF. CDR3 sequence (DNA): TGTGCCAGCAGTGAAAGCCAGAGAGGGCTGAATGAAAAACTGTTTTTT. The chain is built from TRBV6-1 and TRBJ1-4; D gene uncertain. Trimming pared 2 bases from V and 5 bases from J, leaving 15 bases between. Germline lookup yields CDR1 MNHNS and CDR2 SASEGT. This CDR3 is built from 16 residues.

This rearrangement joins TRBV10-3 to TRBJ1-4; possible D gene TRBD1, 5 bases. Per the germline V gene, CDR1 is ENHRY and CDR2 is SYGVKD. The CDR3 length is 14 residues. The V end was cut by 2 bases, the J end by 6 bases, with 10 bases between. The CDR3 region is CAISERGEDEKLFF. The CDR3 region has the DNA TGTGCCATCAGTGAGCGAGGGGAGGATGAAAAACTGTTTTTT.

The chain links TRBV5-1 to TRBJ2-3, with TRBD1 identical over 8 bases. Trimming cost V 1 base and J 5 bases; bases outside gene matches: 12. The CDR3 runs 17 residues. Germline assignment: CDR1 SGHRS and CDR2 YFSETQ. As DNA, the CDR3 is TGCGCCAGCAGCTTGACCGGACAGGGACTTAACGGAGATACGCAGTATTTT. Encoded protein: CASSLTGQGLNGDTQYF.

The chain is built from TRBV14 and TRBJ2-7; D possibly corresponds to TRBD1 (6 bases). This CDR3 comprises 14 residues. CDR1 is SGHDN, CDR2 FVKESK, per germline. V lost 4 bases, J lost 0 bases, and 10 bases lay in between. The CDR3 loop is CASSRQAFSYEQYF. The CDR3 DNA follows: TGTGCCAGCAGCCGACAGGCTTTCTCCTACGAGCAGTACTTC.

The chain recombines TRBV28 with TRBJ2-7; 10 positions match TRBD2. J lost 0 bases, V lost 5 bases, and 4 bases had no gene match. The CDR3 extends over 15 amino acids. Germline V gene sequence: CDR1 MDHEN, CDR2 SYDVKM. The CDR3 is CASSPSGGPSYEQYF. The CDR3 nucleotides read TGTGCCAGCAGTCCTAGCGGGGGACCCTCCTACGAGCAGTACTTC. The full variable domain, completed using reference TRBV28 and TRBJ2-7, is DVKVTQSSRYLVKRTGEKVFLECVQDMDHENMFWYRQDPGLGLRLIYFSYDVKMKEKGDIPEGYSVSREKKERFSLILESASTNQTSMYLCASSPSGGPSYEQYFGPGTRLTVT.

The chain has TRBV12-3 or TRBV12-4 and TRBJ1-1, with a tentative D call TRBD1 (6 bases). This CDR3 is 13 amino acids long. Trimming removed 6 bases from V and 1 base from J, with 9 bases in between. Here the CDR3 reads CASRLQGNTEAFF. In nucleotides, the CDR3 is TGTGCCAGCAGACTACAGGGGAACACTGAAGCTTTCTTT.

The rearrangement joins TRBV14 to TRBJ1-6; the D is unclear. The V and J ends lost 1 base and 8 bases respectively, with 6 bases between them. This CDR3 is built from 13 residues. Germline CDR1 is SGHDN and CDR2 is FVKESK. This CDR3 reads CASSQGVYSPLHF. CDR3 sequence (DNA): TGTGCCAGCAGCCAAGGAGTTTATTCACCCCTCCACTTT.

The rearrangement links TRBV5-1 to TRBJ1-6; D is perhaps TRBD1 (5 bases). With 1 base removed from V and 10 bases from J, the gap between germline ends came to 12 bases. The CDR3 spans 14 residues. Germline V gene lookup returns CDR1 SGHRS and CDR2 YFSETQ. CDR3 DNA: TGCGCCAGCAGCTTGCCGTCAGGGCAATCACCCCTCCACTTT. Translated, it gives CASSLPSGQSPLHF.

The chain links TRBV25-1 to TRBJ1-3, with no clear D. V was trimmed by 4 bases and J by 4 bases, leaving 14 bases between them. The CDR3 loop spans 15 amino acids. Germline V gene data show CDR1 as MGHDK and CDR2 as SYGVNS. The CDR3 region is CASSARKRSGNTIYF. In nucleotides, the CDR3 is TGTGCCAGCAGTGCTCGGAAGCGTAGCGGAAACACCATATATTTT.

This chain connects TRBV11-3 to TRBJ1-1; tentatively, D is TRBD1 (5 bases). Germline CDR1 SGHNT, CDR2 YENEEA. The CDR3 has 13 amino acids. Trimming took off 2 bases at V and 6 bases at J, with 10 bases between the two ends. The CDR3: CASSLFTGAEAFF. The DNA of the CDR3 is TGTGCCAGCAGCTTATTCACGGGGGCTGAAGCTTTCTTT.

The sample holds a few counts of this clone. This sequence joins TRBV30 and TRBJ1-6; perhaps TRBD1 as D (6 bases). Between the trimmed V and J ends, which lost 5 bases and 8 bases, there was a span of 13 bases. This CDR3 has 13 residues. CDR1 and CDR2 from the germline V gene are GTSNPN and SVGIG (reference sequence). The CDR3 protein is CAWGGQNDSPLHF. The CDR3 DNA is TGTGCCTGGGGAGGACAGAACGATTCACCCCTCCACTTT.

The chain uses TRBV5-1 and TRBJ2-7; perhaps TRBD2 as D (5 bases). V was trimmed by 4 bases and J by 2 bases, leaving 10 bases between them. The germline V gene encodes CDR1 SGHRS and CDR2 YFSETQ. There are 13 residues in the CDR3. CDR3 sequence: CASSPTGAYEQYF. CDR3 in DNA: TGCGCCAGCAGCCCGACCGGGGCCTACGAGCAGTACTTC.

In nucleotides, the CDR3 is TGTGCCAGCTCACAATCAGGGGCCGCTGGAAACACCATATATTTT. Translation: CASSQSGAAGNTIYF. The rearrangement links TRBV18 to TRBJ1-3; TRBD1 is a possible D gene (6 bases). Trimming stripped 4 bases from V and 2 bases from J, with 12 bases between. CDR1 and CDR2 from the germline V gene are KGHSH and LQKENI. The CDR3 has 15 residues.

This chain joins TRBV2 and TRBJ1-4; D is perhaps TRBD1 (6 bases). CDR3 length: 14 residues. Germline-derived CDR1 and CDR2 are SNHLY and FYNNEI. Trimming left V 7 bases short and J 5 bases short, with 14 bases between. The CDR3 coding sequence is TGTGCCAGCAAGGTCGAGCAGGGGAATGAAAAACTGTTTTTT. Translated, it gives CASKVEQGNEKLFF.